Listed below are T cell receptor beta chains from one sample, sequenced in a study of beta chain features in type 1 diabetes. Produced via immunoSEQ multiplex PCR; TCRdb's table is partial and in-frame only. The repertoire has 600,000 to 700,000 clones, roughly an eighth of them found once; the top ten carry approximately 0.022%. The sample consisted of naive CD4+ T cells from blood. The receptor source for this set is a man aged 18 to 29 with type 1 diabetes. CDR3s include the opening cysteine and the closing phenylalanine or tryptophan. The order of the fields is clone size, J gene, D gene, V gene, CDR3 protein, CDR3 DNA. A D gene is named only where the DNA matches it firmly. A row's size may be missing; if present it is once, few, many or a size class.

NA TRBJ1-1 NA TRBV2 CASSVEVLSGGTEAFF TGTGCCAGCAGTGTGGAAGTTCTCTCAGGAGGCACTGAAGCTTTCTTT
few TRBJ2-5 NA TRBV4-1 CASSQALPETQYF TGCGCCAGCAGCCAAGCTCTACCAGAGACCCAGTACTTC
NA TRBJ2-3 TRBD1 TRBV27 CASSYQQGITDTQYF TGTGCCAGCAGTTATCAACAGGGGATTACAGATACGCAGTATTTT
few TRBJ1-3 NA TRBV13 CASSLVGSGNTIYF TGTGCCAGCAGCTTAGTAGGCTCTGGAAACACCATATATTTT
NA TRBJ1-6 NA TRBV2 CASSERRGSPLHF TGTGCCAGCAGTGAGAGGAGGGGTTCACCCCTCCACTTT
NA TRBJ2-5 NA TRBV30 CAWSLVFQETQYF TGTGCCTGGAGTCTCGTTTTCCAAGAGACCCAGTACTTC
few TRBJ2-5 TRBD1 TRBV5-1 CASSPGQGGETQYF TGCGCCAGCAGCCCCGGACAGGGCGGCGAGACCCAGTACTTC
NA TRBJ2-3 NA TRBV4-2 CASSQDNLSSDTQYF TGTGCCAGCAGCCAAGACAACTTGTCTAGCGATACGCAGTATTTT
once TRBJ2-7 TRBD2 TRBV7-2 CASSVRGGVSYEQYF TGTGCCAGCAGCGTACGGGGGGGAGTATCCTACGAGCAGTACTTC
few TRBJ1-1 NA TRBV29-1 CSVHPGAGTEAFF TGCAGCGTTCACCCGGGGGCAGGCACTGAAGCTTTCTTT
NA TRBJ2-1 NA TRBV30 CALKGGGGNEQFF TGTGCCCTCAAGGGGGGTGGTGGGAATGAGCAGTTCTTC
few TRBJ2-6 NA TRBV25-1 CASSEEDFGSGANVLTF TGTGCCAGCAGTGAAGAAGACTTTGGGTCTGGGGCCAACGTCCTGACTTTC
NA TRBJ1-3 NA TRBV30 CAWSERRGSGNTIYF TGTGCCTGGAGTGAACGACGAGGCTCTGGAAACACCATATATTTT
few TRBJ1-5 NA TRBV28 CASSFAGSVSNQPQHF TGTGCCAGCAGTTTTGCGGGGTCAGTTAGTAATCAGCCCCAGCATTTT
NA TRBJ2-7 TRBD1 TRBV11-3 CASRDRGAYEQYF TGTGCCAGCCGGGACAGGGGAGCCTACGAGCAGTACTTC
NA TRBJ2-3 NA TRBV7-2 CASSFGTSTDTQYF TGTGCCAGCAGCTTTGGGACAAGCACAGATACGCAGTATTTT
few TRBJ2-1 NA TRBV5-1 CASSLDLNEQFF TGCGCCAGCAGCTTAGACCTGAATGAGCAGTTCTTC
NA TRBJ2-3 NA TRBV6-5 CASSSPSLTSTDTQYF TGTGCCAGCAGTTCGCCAAGCCTTACTAGCACAGATACGCAGTATTTT
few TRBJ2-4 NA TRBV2 CASIEGLAAKNIQYF TGTGCCAGCATAGAGGGCCTAGCGGCCAAAAACATTCAGTACTTC
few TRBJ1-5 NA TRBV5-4 CASSLDAGNSNQPQHF TGTGCCAGCAGCTTGGATGCAGGGAATAGCAATCAGCCCCAGCATTTT
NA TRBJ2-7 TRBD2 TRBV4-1 CASSQVAPRAGGLSYEQYF TGCGCCAGCAGCCAAGTAGCCCCTCGGGCGGGGGGGCTATCCTACGAGCAGTACTTC
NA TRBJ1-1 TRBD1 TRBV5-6 CASSVGGGTANTEAFF TGTGCCAGCAGCGTCGGCGGGGGGACAGCGAACACTGAAGCTTTCTTT
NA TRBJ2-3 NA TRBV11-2 CASRTLGGRDTQYF TGTGCCAGCAGGACGCTCGGGGGCAGGGATACGCAGTATTTT